Listed here are 20 T cell receptor beta chains from one sample, sequenced in a study. Each CDR3 protein gets one entry after TCRdb re-called the 5' RACE reads with MiXCR. This table has about 42,000 distinct CDR3 sequences, over 25% appearing once. What was sequenced was tumor-infiltrating memory CD4+ T cells sorted from the breast tumor. Sample subset: memory CD4+ T cells, CD4+CD45RO+CD25-. The receptor source for this set is a female donor with breast cancer.

In regard to this clonotype: One end of the junction fails to match germline, which may point to a read error. The V and J genes are TRBV2 and TRBJ1-1; D gene ambiguous. The germline V gene has CDR1 SNHLY and CDR2 FYNNEI. The CDR3 has 15 amino acids. CDR3 sequence (DNA): TGTGCCGGCAGTTTATCTCCGGGAACAAACACTGAAGCTTTCTTT. This translates into CAGSLSPGTNTEAFF.

V is TRBV4-2 and J is TRBJ2-3; 11 nucleotides agree with TRBD2. Germline V CDR1 and CDR2: LGHNA, YNFKEQ. The V and J ends lost 2 bases and 3 bases, in that order; junction bases with no gene match: 4. The CDR3 is 16 residues long. The CDR3 loop reads CASSQTSGSGTDTQYF. CDR3 nucleotide sequence: TGTGCCAGCAGCCAAACTAGCGGGAGTGGTACAGATACGCAGTATTTT.

This clonotype was seen a handful of times. The chain is built from TRBV7-2 and TRBJ2-1, with TRBD2 as a possible D gene (6 bases). This CDR3 spans 13 amino acids. CDR1 and CDR2 from the germline V gene are SGHTA and FQGNSA. Trimming took 2 bases from V and 7 from J, leaving 9 bases between them. CDR3 region: CASSLIRGNEQFF. CDR3 bases: TGTGCCAGCAGCTTAATCCGGGGGAATGAGCAGTTCTTC.

In the case of this clonotype: Given a much more abundant clone one base away, this may be a read error. The rearrangement links TRBV12-3 or TRBV12-4 to TRBJ2-5; 8 nucleotides align to TRBD1. CDR3 length: 14 amino acids. The CDR3 loop reads CTSREDRAQETQYF. In DNA form, the CDR3 reads TGTACCAGCAGGGAGGACAGGGCGCAAGAGACCCAGTACTTC.

The genes are TRBV7-2 and TRBJ2-5, with D unresolved. Per germline, CDR1 SGHTA and CDR2 FQGNSA. The CDR3 extends over 16 amino acids. The V end was cut by 2 bases, the J end by 5 bases, with 18 bases between. CDR3 nucleotides: TGTGCCAGCAGCTTAAGGCCCCCCGGCCAGCAGGAGACCCAGTACTTC. This translates into CASSLRPPGQQETQYF.

The chain links TRBV12-3 or TRBV12-4 to TRBJ1-4; D is undetermined. Trimming left V 6 bases short and J 8 bases short, with 10 bases between. This CDR3 spans 12 amino acids. CDR3 loop: CASRSAGEKLFF. CDR3 DNA: TGTGCCAGCAGGTCTGCGGGGGAAAAACTGTTTTTT.

The J gene is TRBJ1-1, the V gene TRBV14; D unclear. Trimming took 2 bases from V and 0 from J, leaving 4 bases between them. Germline assignment: CDR1 SGHDN and CDR2 FVKESK. The CDR3 has 13 amino acids. This chain's CDR3 is CASSQQLNTEAFF. For the CDR3, the DNA is TGTGCCAGCAGCCAACAGCTGAACACTGAAGCTTTCTTT.

This sequence joins TRBV6-1 and TRBJ2-5; 9 bases fit TRBD2. Trimming removed 7 bases from V and 5 bases from J; junction bases left unmatched: 17. CDR1 is MNHNS, CDR2 SASEGT, per germline. The CDR3 runs 17 residues. This CDR3 is CASTAFSRGGASETQYF. The DNA of the CDR3 is TGTGCCAGCACCGCGTTTTCTCGCGGGGGGGCATCGGAGACCCAGTACTTC.

Worth noting for this clonotype: At one of its ends the junction is not consistent with the germline gene, which may arise from a read error. The gene calls are TRBV12-3 or TRBV12-4 and TRBJ2-7; D unresolved. The CDR3 totals 12 residues. The CDR3 region is CAISPTRLEQYF. Written as DNA, the CDR3 is TGTGCCATCAGTCCGACCCGCTTGGAGCAGTACTTC.

The rearrangement uses TRBV5-6 and TRBJ2-1; 9 bases align to TRBD2. The V gene end was trimmed by 0 bases and the J gene end by 6 bases; junction bases not matched to a gene: 4. The CDR3 length is 15 residues. The V gene's germline CDR1 is SGHDT and CDR2 YYEEEE. DNA for the CDR3: TGTGCCAGCAGCTTGGGACTAGCGGCGCCCAATGAGCAGTTCTTC. Translated, it gives CASSLGLAAPNEQFF. Variable domain in full (rest from reference TRBV5-6 and TRBJ2-1): DAGVTQSPTHLIKTRGQQVTLRCSPKSGHDTVSWYQQALGQGPQFIFQYYEEEERQRGNFPDRFSGHQFPNYSSELNVNALLLGDSALYLCASSLGLAAPNEQFFGPGTRLTVL.

This clonotype was counted ten times or more. The rearrangement uses TRBV24-1 and TRBJ1-5; D ambiguous. Germline CDR1 and CDR2: KGHDR and SFDVKD. Trimming took 4 bases from V and 6 from J, leaving 12 bases between them. The CDR3 extends over 14 amino acids. The CDR3: CATSDPTDGQPQHF. The CDR3 region has the DNA TGTGCCACCAGTGACCCGACTGATGGTCAGCCCCAGCATTTT.

This clonotype was recorded a few times. V is TRBV6-5 and J is TRBJ2-1; 7 bases line up with TRBD2. There are 13 residues in the CDR3. Germline CDR1 MNHEY, CDR2 SVGAGI. Trimming took 6 bases from V and 7 from J; bases not matched to a gene: 6. CDR3 sequence (DNA): TGTGCCAGCAGACCGGACGGGAGGAATGAGCAGTTCTTC. Amino acids: CASRPDGRNEQFF.

This chain links TRBV20-1 with TRBJ2-7, with D possibly being TRBD1 or TRBD2 (7 bases each). This CDR3 is 13 amino acids long. Trimming pared 6 bases from V and 0 bases from J, leaving 12 bases between. CDR1 and CDR2 (germline): DFQATT, SNEGSKA (reference sequence). Here the CDR3 reads CSAERDSSYEQYF. For the CDR3, the DNA is TGCAGTGCAGAGCGGGACAGCTCCTACGAGCAGTACTTC.

There are a few counts of this clonotype. The chain uses TRBV7-8 and TRBJ2-1; TRBD1 might be the D (6 bases). The CDR3 runs to 18 residues. Germline CDR1 is SGHVS and CDR2 is FQNEAQ. Trimming took off 0 bases at V and 6 bases at J, with 21 bases between the two ends. CDR3 coding DNA: TGTGCCAGCAGCTTAGCCCATCTCGGACAGTTGGACTTCAATGAGCAGTTCTTC. Translated: CASSLAHLGQLDFNEQFF.

There are many counts of this clonotype. This sequence joins TRBV9 and TRBJ2-3, with D hard to call. V lost 0 bases, J lost 0 bases, and 8 bases lay in between. This CDR3 is built from 15 residues. Germline assignment: CDR1 SGDLS and CDR2 YYNGEE. In DNA, the CDR3 is TGTGCCAGCAGCGTAGAGTCCTCCAGCACAGATACGCAGTATTTT. Residues: CASSVESSSTDTQYF.

The V call is TRBV14, the J call TRBJ2-2, with TRBD1 matching 8 bases. V dropped 4 bases and J dropped 6; count of bases not matched to a gene: 1. The V gene's germline CDR1 is SGHDN and CDR2 FVKESK. The CDR3 covers 13 residues. The CDR3 DNA reads as TGTGCCAGCAGCCCGACAGGGGCCGGGGAGCTGTTTTTT. This sequence encodes CASSPTGAGELFF.

This clonotype was seen a single time. Since no conserved phenylalanine or tryptophan closes the CDR3, a read error is the likely cause. The genes are TRBV6-4 and TRBJ1-5; no clear D gene. CDR1 and CDR2 from the germline V gene are MRHNA and SNTAGT. The V end was cut by 6 bases, the J end by 3 bases, with 12 bases between. The CDR3 covers 14 residues. The CDR3 loop is CASREMNFNQPQHL. The CDR3 nucleotides are TGTGCCAGCAGGGAAATGAATTTCAATCAGCCCCAGCATCTT.

This rearrangement joins TRBV2 to TRBJ1-1; 9 bases align to TRBD1. Germline V gives CDR1 SNHLY, CDR2 FYNNEI. The V gene end was trimmed by 1 base and the J gene end by 2 bases; junction bases not matched to a gene: 2. The CDR3 has 15 residues. CDR3 protein: CASSEGGQGNTEAFF. The CDR3 nucleotides are TGTGCCAGCAGTGAAGGGGGACAGGGTAACACTGAAGCTTTCTTT. Filled out from reference TRBV2 and TRBJ1-1, the complete variable domain reads EPEVTQTPSHQVTQMGQEVILRCVPISNHLYFYWYRQILGQKVEFLVSFYNNEISEKSEIFDDQFSVERPDGSNFTLKIRSTKLEDSAMYFCASSEGGQGNTEAFFGQGTRLTVV.

The CDR3 loop reads CATSDRILEHQSTDTQYF. For the CDR3, the DNA is TGTGCCACCAGTGATCGAATACTTGAGCATCAGAGCACAGATACGCAGTATTTT. The rearrangement links TRBV24-1 to TRBJ2-3; D is undetermined. Trimming cost V 3 bases and J 0 bases, with 18 bases left between them. Germline CDR1 reads KGHDR; CDR2 reads SFDVKD. The CDR3 runs to 18 residues.

The V gene is TRBV11-3, the J gene TRBJ2-1; D call uncertain. The CDR3 has 15 amino acids. The V end was cut by 1 base, the J end by 8 bases, with 15 bases between. The germline gives CDR1 SGHNT, CDR2 YENEEA. The CDR3 coding sequence is TGTGCCAGCAGCTTAGTGGGGTCAGCGCTAGATGAGCAGTTCTTC. Its protein product is CASSLVGSALDEQFF.